This TCR beta chain was captured by sequencing in a study of response to subunit inactivated influenza vaccine. Broader study findings: A suggestion made by the authors is that each seasonal influenza vaccination recruits few new T cells.

V was cut by 4 bases and J by 3 bases, with 10 bases left in between. Germline V gene data show CDR1 as SGHAT and CDR2 as FQDESV (reference sequence). The CDR3 sequence is 14 residues long. Using its own MiXCR run on the RT-PCR reads, TCRdb lists one record per CDR3 protein. The sample lists hundreds of thousands of distinct CDR3 sequences, approximately 14% seen once, with around a tenth in the top ten. Regarding this clonotype: The antigen is undetermined.

The sequence derives from a middle-aged man who received an inactivated influenza vaccine. The material was PBMCs from blood, obtained 11 to 12 days after vaccination. This chain links TRBV11-1 with TRBJ2-1; no clear D. CDR3 DNA sequence: TGTGCCAGCAGCTCCGACCTGGGCTACAATGAGCAGTTCTTC. Translation gives CASSSDLGYNEQFF.